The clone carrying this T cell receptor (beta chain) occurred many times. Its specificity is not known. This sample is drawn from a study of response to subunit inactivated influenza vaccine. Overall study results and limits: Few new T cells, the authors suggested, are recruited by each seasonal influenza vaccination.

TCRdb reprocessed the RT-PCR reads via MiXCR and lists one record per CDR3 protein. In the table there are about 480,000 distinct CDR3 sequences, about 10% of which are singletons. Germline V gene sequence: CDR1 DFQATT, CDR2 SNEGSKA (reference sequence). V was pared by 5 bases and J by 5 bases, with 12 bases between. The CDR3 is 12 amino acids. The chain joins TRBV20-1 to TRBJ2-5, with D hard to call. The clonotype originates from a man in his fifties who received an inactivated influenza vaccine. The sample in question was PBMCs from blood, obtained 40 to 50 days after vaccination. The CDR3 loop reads CSASDPRETQYF. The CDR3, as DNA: TGCAGTGCTTCTGACCCACGGGAGACCCAGTACTTC.